Sequencing of this T cell receptor (beta chain) was carried out in a study of blood T cells in healthy people across ages. About 10 milliliters of peripheral blood were drawn from each donor into EDTA-treated tubes. A J-beta primer mix and a sample-barcoded 5' primer were used in a second PCR of about 7 to 12 cycles. Each CDR3 protein is one row after TCRdb ran MiXCR on the 5' RACE reads. The data hold roughly 680,000 distinct CDR3 sequences, with 52% observed a single time. With regard to this clonotype: Its antigen is as yet unknown.

Study observations and caveats: The authors considered diversity estimates from one million T cells to be underestimates. Diversity was higher, and naive CD4+ cells more numerous, in long-lived donors than in aged donors. Without sorted subsets, naive and antigen-experienced compartments could not be conclusively compared.

With 7 bases removed from V and 7 bases from J, the gap between germline ends came to 7 bases. This CDR3 is built from 10 residues. Germline V gene lookup returns CDR1 SGHTA and CDR2 FQGNSA. The sequencing sample was made of blood. This receptor was obtained from a woman at least 80 years old in good health. V gene TRBV7-2 combines with J gene TRBJ1-1; D remains unclear. The CDR3 sequence is CASTPDEAFF. In DNA form, the CDR3 reads TGTGCCAGCACTCCCGATGAAGCTTTCTTT.